Listed here are 26 T cell receptor beta chains from one sample, sequenced in a study of blood T cell repertoires in COVID-19 (dated by TCRdb to about 2020). The library was produced with the immunoSEQ multiplex PCR assay. This is the immuneACCESS table as TCRdb keeps it, with only in-frame sequences that have V and J called. A part of the clones is gone; compared with another copy, unresolved V genes explain less than half, and the rest is unexplained. The sample yields some 170,000 clones; approximately 83% were counted once. The ten largest clones capture around 7% of the sample. The source material was peripheral blood. The origin of the receptors is a woman between 40 and 50 years old with COVID-19, enrolled during active disease.

Only a few counts were recorded for this clone. The chain links TRBV9 to TRBJ2-1; TRBD2 aligns across 9 bases. Per germline, CDR1 SGDLS and CDR2 YYNGEE. CDR3 length equals 18 residues. The J segment lost 7 bases and the V segment lost 0 bases, leaving 14 bases of the junction unmatched. The CDR3 is CASSVDPGTSSVRNEQFF. The CDR3 DNA follows: TGTGCCAGCAGCGTAGACCCGGGGACTAGCTCCGTGCGGAATGAGCAGTTCTTC.

This chain uses TRBV5-1 with TRBJ1-5; no clear D gene. This CDR3 spans 14 amino acids. The V end lost 3 bases, the J end lost 7 bases, and 14 bases lay between the germline ends. Germline-derived CDR1 and CDR2 are SGHRS and YFSETQ. The CDR3 sequence is CASSYTTSGQPQHF. The CDR3 DNA is TGCGCCAGCAGCTACACAACCTCGGGGCAGCCCCAGCATTTT.

The genes are TRBV5-6 and TRBJ1-2; 9 positions agree with TRBD1. The ends lost 0 bases at V and 8 bases at J; junction bases unmatched: 8. The CDR3 is 15 residues long. CDR1 is SGHDT and CDR2 is YYEEEE in the germline V gene. CDR3 loop: CASSLGVQGARGYTF. CDR3 DNA: TGTGCCAGCAGCTTGGGGGTACAGGGGGCTCGCGGCTACACCTTC.

This rearrangement joins TRBV9 to TRBJ2-1, with TRBD2 identical over 8 bases. The germline gives CDR1 SGDLS, CDR2 YYNGEE. CDR3 length equals 15 residues. Losses at the gene ends were 0 bases for V and 7 bases for J; bases not matched to a gene: 6. DNA of the CDR3: TGTGCCAGCAGCGTAGCTCTAGCGGGTGGAAATGAGCAGTTCTTC. Its protein is CASSVALAGGNEQFF.

This chain connects TRBV11-2 to TRBJ1-4, with 10 bases identical to TRBD1. The germline V gene has CDR1 SGHAT and CDR2 FQNNGV. V dropped 5 bases and J dropped 7; count of bases not matched to a gene: 10. This CDR3 is built from 16 residues. The CDR3 nucleotides read TGTGCCAGCAGCCTCTCATCGACAGGGGGCTTTGAAAAACTGTTTTTT. Its protein is CASSLSSTGGFEKLFF.

The chain employs TRBV19 and TRBJ2-2, with D perhaps matching TRBD2 (6 bases). The length of the CDR3 is 12 residues. The V end lost 3 bases, the J end lost 11 bases, and 10 bases lay between the germline ends. Looked up from germline, CDR1 is LNHDA and CDR2 is SQIVND (reference sequence). Here the CDR3 DNA reads TGTGCCAGTAGTATGGGGGGAATAGAGCTGTTTTTT. It encodes CASSMGGIELFF.

The CDR3 is CASSQGALGQANSPLHF. The CDR3 coding sequence is TGCGCCAGCAGCCAAGGGGCTCTGGGACAGGCGAATTCACCCCTCCACTTT. The rearrangement joins TRBV4-1 to TRBJ1-6; 8 nucleotides line up with TRBD1. Germline V gives CDR1 MGHRA, CDR2 YSYEKL. V dropped 1 base and J dropped 7; count of bases not matched to a gene: 9. The CDR3 runs 17 residues.

Remarks on this clone: Germline and junction disagree at one end, which may indicate a read error. The CDR3 DNA sequence: TGTGCTAGCAGCTCCTCGGGGTATGCTAATGAAAAACTGTTTTTT. Translation: CASSSSGYANEKLFF. This chain uses TRBV7-7 with TRBJ1-4, with no clear D. Germline V gives CDR1 SSHAT, CDR2 FNYEAQ (reference sequence). This CDR3 region has 15 residues.

This clone came up once. The sample has other DNA sequences that encode this CDR3 too. The chain employs TRBV12-3 or TRBV12-4 and TRBJ1-2; D is ambiguous. The length of the CDR3 is 12 residues. V was clipped by 5 bases and J by 5 bases, with 9 bases between them. CDR3 DNA sequence: TGTGCCAGCAGTCTCTTAGATTATGGCTACACCTTC. Its protein product is CASSLLDYGYTF.

This rearrangement joins TRBV2 to TRBJ2-3; 12 bases map to TRBD1. V trimming: 2 bases; J trimming: 6 bases; junction bases outside the gene matches: 6. CDR1 SNHLY and CDR2 FYNNEI come from the germline V gene. CDR3 length equals 16 residues. This CDR3 reads CASSEFWDRGRDTQYF. The CDR3 DNA follows: TGTGCCAGCAGTGAATTTTGGGACAGGGGGCGTGATACGCAGTATTTT.

The chain uses TRBV29-1 and TRBJ2-5, with D perhaps TRBD1 (6 bases). The germline V gene has CDR1 SQVTM and CDR2 ANQGSEA. Trimming cost V 3 bases and J 0 bases, with 11 bases left between them. The CDR3 totals 14 residues. The CDR3 DNA reads as TGCAGCGTTGATCCCACAGGGTACCAAGAGACCCAGTACTTC. This encodes CSVDPTGYQETQYF.

This clone has only one observation. The chain has TRBV24-1 and TRBJ2-1; TRBD2 aligns across 9 bases. The CDR3 totals 17 residues. J gave up 0 bases and V 2 bases, and 4 bases lay outside the gene matches. The V gene's germline CDR1 is KGHDR and CDR2 SFDVKD. CDR3 in amino acids: CATSDSWTSDSYNEQFF. The CDR3 DNA follows: TGTGCCACCAGTGATTCGTGGACTAGCGACTCCTACAATGAGCAGTTCTTC.

The rearrangement links TRBV4-1 to TRBJ1-4; 8 positions agree with TRBD1. The V gene end was trimmed by 2 bases and the J gene end by 3 bases; junction bases not matched to a gene: 8. Germline V gene sequence: CDR1 MGHRA, CDR2 YSYEKL. This CDR3 is 17 amino acids long. This chain's CDR3 is CASSQLSTGGANEKLFF. As DNA, the CDR3 is TGCGCCAGCAGCCAACTATCCACAGGGGGGGCTAATGAAAAACTGTTTTTT.

The chain has TRBV27 and TRBJ2-3; D not resolved. The germline gives CDR1 MNHEY, CDR2 SMNVEV (reference sequence). This CDR3 contains 13 residues. Deletions cut 4 bases from V and 6 bases from J, with 11 bases between. Written as DNA, the CDR3 is TGTGCCAGCAGTTCTACCTTTCCTGATACGCAGTATTTT. The encoded protein is CASSSTFPDTQYF.

This sequence joins TRBV7-2 and TRBJ1-6; the D gene is possibly TRBD1 (5 bases). Trimming took off 0 bases at V and 2 bases at J, with 14 bases between the two ends. CDR3 size: 18 residues. Germline CDR1 SGHTA, CDR2 FQGNSA. The CDR3 loop reads CASSLARTGDAYNSPLHF. In nucleotides, the CDR3 is TGTGCCAGCAGCTTAGCGAGAACAGGAGACGCCTATAATTCACCCCTCCACTTT.

This clone was seen a handful of times. The chain employs TRBV7-8 and TRBJ1-1; a weak D match, TRBD1 (6 bases). The CDR3 loop spans 17 amino acids. Per the germline V gene, CDR1 is SGHVS and CDR2 is FQNEAQ. The ends were cut back, 4 bases at V and 0 bases at J, with 18 bases in the middle. CDR3 in amino acids: CASSSFGGLRMNTEAFF. DNA of the CDR3: TGTGCCAGCAGCTCCTTCGGGGGGCTAAGAATGAACACTGAAGCTTTCTTT.

The chain uses TRBV10-1 and TRBJ1-5; 8 nucleotides align to TRBD1. There are 14 residues in the CDR3. From germline, CDR1 is WNHNN and CDR2 SYGVQD (reference sequence). V lost 0 bases and J lost 6; bases outside the gene matches: 1. The CDR3 reads CASSESTGVQPQHF. The CDR3 DNA sequence: TGCGCCAGCAGTGAGTCGACAGGGGTTCAGCCCCAGCATTTT.

The V and J genes are TRBV4-1 and TRBJ1-1; maybe TRBD1 (6 bases). There are 18 residues in the CDR3. V lost 3 bases to trimming and J lost 0 bases, with 20 bases between them. Per the germline V gene, CDR1 is MGHRA and CDR2 is YSYEKL. The CDR3 loop is CASSQFLADRTMNTEAFF. The CDR3 coding sequence is TGCGCCAGCAGCCAGTTTCTCGCGGACAGAACTATGAACACTGAAGCTTTCTTT.

This chain uses TRBV6-4 with TRBJ2-7; D is undetermined. Trimming removed 6 bases at V and 5 bases at J, with 8 bases between. Germline-derived CDR1 and CDR2 are MRHNA and SNTAGT. The CDR3 loop spans 11 amino acids. The CDR3 DNA sequence: TGTGCCAGCAGAACTATCAACGAGCAGTACTTC. This gives the protein CASRTINEQYF.

The V call is TRBV7-2, the J call TRBJ2-7, with 9 bases identical to TRBD1. The CDR3 spans 15 residues. Germline V gene data show CDR1 as SGHTA and CDR2 as FQGNSA. Unmatched junction bases numbered 8, after V lost 4 bases and J lost 4 bases. In DNA form, the CDR3 reads TGTGCCAGCAGCTCACCTGGGACAGGGAAGTACGAGCAGTACTTC. Encoded protein: CASSSPGTGKYEQYF.

The chain joins TRBV5-4 to TRBJ1-3; D gene uncertain. Trimming left V 0 bases short and J 0 bases short, with 7 bases between. CDR1 SGHNT and CDR2 YYREEE come from the germline V gene (reference sequence). The CDR3 contains 15 residues. The CDR3: CASSLVGRSGNTIYF. CDR3 nucleotide sequence: TGTGCCAGCAGCTTGGTTGGCCGCTCTGGAAACACCATATATTTT.

The chain employs TRBV28 and TRBJ2-5, with no clear D. Between the trimmed V and J ends, which lost 6 bases and 0 bases, there was a span of 5 bases. The CDR3 contains 12 residues. In germline, CDR1 is MDHEN, CDR2 SYDVKM. CDR3 loop: CASSLYQETQYF. Here the CDR3 DNA reads TGTGCCAGCAGCCTGTACCAAGAGACCCAGTACTTC.

V and J are TRBV5-1 and TRBJ1-1; TRBD1 matches 10 bases. Germline V lookup: CDR1 SGHRS, CDR2 YFSETQ. Trimming removed 4 bases from V and 4 bases from J; junction bases left unmatched: 4. The length of the CDR3 is 14 residues. CDR3 sequence (DNA): TGCGCCAGCAGCGGCCGACAGGGGGCCACTGAAGCTTTCTTT. Translation gives CASSGRQGATEAFF.

This chain joins TRBV5-5 and TRBJ2-3; a possible D gene is TRBD2 (6 bases). The CDR3 extends over 17 amino acids. The germline CDR1 and CDR2 sequences are SGHKS and YYEKEE (reference sequence). Trimming stripped 4 bases from V and 0 bases from J, with 18 bases between. DNA for the CDR3: TGTGCCAGCAGCCAGGACGCGGGAAGGGCCAGCACAGATACGCAGTATTTT. Its translation: CASSQDAGRASTDTQYF.

In this sample, this clone turned up once. The rearrangement links TRBV3-1 (or the pseudogene TRBV3-2) to TRBJ1-2; 11 bases agree with TRBD1. The CDR3 is 15 amino acids. V lost 4 bases and J lost 4; bases outside the gene matches: 5. Germline lookup yields CDR1 LGHDT and CDR2 YNNKEL (reference sequence). The CDR3 loop is CASSPPGTGGYGYTF. CDR3 nucleotide sequence: TGTGCCAGCAGCCCCCCCGGGACAGGGGGCTATGGCTACACCTTC.

Written as DNA, the CDR3 is TGTGCCAGCAGTGACGGGACAGGTGATAATGAAAAACTGTTTTTT. Translating it yields CASSDGTGDNEKLFF. V and J are TRBV6-4 and TRBJ1-4; TRBD1 matches at 8 bases. Germline V gene lookup returns CDR1 MRHNA and CDR2 SNTAGT. This CDR3 is 15 amino acids long. Losses at the gene ends were 2 bases for V and 4 bases for J; bases not matched to a gene: 3.